The next 16 T cell receptor beta chains were all read from a single sample in a study of human T cells and chemical hapten exposure. Time point indicated: patch test 1, 2 weeks after DPC sensitization. Treatment here: therapeutic diphenylcyclopropenone sensitization with weekly scalp DPC. Each CDR3 protein gets one entry after TCRdb re-called the RACE reads with MiXCR. This table holds approximately 80,000 distinct CDR3 sequences, around a tenth found once. The sequences come from whole blood, collected in connection with sensitization to the hapten diphenylcyclopropenone (DPC). These receptors came from a woman aged 45-59 years with alopecia areata. Some clones in this sample may be carry-over from other donors' samples.

This clonotype was detected a few times. The J gene is TRBJ2-3, the V gene TRBV9; the D gene is possibly TRBD2 (5 bases). Per germline, CDR1 SGDLS and CDR2 YYNGEE. The CDR3 loop spans 15 amino acids. The V and J ends lost 0 bases and 5 bases respectively, with 13 bases between them. As DNA, the CDR3 is TGTGCCAGCAGCGTAGACCCCACTGCGGGAGATACGCAGTATTTT. Translation: CASSVDPTAGDTQYF.

This clonotype was recorded many times. The rearrangement joins TRBV7-2 to TRBJ2-3; 8 nucleotides match TRBD2. The CDR3 has 15 amino acids. V shed 1 base and J 4 bases; nucleotides not matched to a gene: 4. Germline V gene lookup returns CDR1 SGHTA and CDR2 FQGNSA. CDR3 sequence reads: CASSLGRGASDTQYF. The CDR3 DNA reads as TGTGCCAGCAGCTTAGGGCGGGGGGCGTCAGATACGCAGTATTTT.

The rearrangement joins TRBV4-1 to TRBJ2-1, with 10 bases that match TRBD2. Germline loops: CDR1 MGHRA, CDR2 YSYEKL. The CDR3 runs to 16 residues. Unmatched junction bases numbered 4, after V lost 5 bases and J lost 0 bases. For the CDR3, the DNA is TGCGCCAGCAGCTGGACTAGCGGAGGCTCCTACAATGAGCAGTTCTTC. This gives the protein CASSWTSGGSYNEQFF.

This clonotype was recorded at least ten times. This chain's CDR3 is CASSLSTGGMSTEAFF. The CDR3 DNA reads as TGTGCCAGCAGCTTATCGACAGGCGGAATGAGCACTGAAGCTTTCTTT. The V gene is TRBV11-2, the J gene TRBJ1-1, with D possibly TRBD1 on 6 matching bases. Between the trimmed V and J ends, which lost 2 bases and 4 bases, there was a span of 17 bases. CDR3 length: 16 amino acids. Germline CDR1 is SGHAT and CDR2 is FQNNGV. Using reference TRBV11-2 and TRBJ1-1 for the parts outside the CDR3, the full variable domain is EAGVAQSPRYKIIEKRQSVAFWCNPISGHATLYWYQQILGQGPKLLIQFQNNGVVDDSQLPKDRFSAERLKGVDSTLKIQPAKLEDSAVYLCASSLSTGGMSTEAFFGQGTRLTVV.

The genes are TRBV29-1 and TRBJ1-1; D is unclear. V was cut by 3 bases and J by 5 bases, with 7 bases left in between. The CDR3 runs 11 residues. Germline values: CDR1 SQVTM, CDR2 ANQGSEA. This CDR3 is CSVDTGTEAFF. In DNA form, the CDR3 reads TGCAGCGTTGACACGGGGACTGAAGCTTTCTTT.

This clonotype appeared many times. V is TRBV30 and J is TRBJ1-6; D gene ambiguous. The CDR3 covers 14 residues. Germline V gene sequence: CDR1 GTSNPN, CDR2 SVGIG (reference sequence). Between the trimmed V and J ends, which lost 3 bases and 10 bases, there was a span of 16 bases. The CDR3 nucleotides read TGTGCCTGGAGCTGGGAAACCTTTGGGTCACCCCTCCACTTT. Translating gives CAWSWETFGSPLHF. The entire variable domain, with the rest obtained from reference TRBV30 and TRBJ1-6, is as follows: SQTIHQWPATLVQPVGSPLSLECTVEGTSNPNLYWYRQAAGRGLQLLFYSVGIGQISSEVPQNLSASRPQDRQFILSSKKLLLSDSGFYLCAWSWETFGSPLHFGNGTRLTVT.

This clonotype was seen ten or more times. The chain uses TRBV28 and TRBJ1-2, with TRBD1 matching 9 bases. CDR3 length: 14 amino acids. V was clipped by 6 bases and J by 4 bases; unmatched bases: 6. Germline V gene lookup returns CDR1 MDHEN and CDR2 SYDVKM. The CDR3 DNA reads as TGTGCCAGCAGAACAGGGGGCGCCGCCTATGGCTACACCTTC. This sequence encodes CASRTGGAAYGYTF.

The chain links TRBV29-1 to TRBJ2-3, with D perhaps being TRBD1 or TRBD2 (5 bases each). V dropped 7 bases and J dropped 0 bases, with 17 bases sitting between them. Germline assignment: CDR1 SQVTM and CDR2 ANQGSEA. The CDR3 length is 15 residues. The CDR3 reads CSGGRGPPSTDTQYF. In DNA, the CDR3 is TGCAGCGGCGGACGGGGCCCACCGAGCACAGATACGCAGTATTTT.

Many counts were recorded for this clonotype. The CDR3 DNA follows: TGTGCCAGTGGAGATTATAGCAATCAGCCCCAGCATTTT. This encodes CASGDYSNQPQHF. The genes are TRBV2 and TRBJ1-5; D gene unclear. V lost 9 bases and J 0 bases, leaving 9 bases between the germline ends. CDR3 length: 13 amino acids. Germline assignment: CDR1 SNHLY and CDR2 FYNNEI.

This clonotype was counted many times. The chain is built from TRBV4-3 and TRBJ2-1; D gene unclear. CDR3 length: 9 amino acids. Germline CDR1 reads LGHNA; CDR2 reads YSLEER. The V and J ends lost 9 bases and 8 bases respectively, with 5 bases between them. CDR3 coding DNA: TGCGCCAGACACGATGAGCAGTTCTTC. Protein: CARHDEQFF.

The chain links TRBV29-1 to TRBJ1-1; weak D call: TRBD1 (6 bases). The V and J ends lost 2 bases and 7 bases respectively, with 11 bases between them. The CDR3 has 12 residues. Germline CDR1 SQVTM, CDR2 ANQGSEA. Here the CDR3 reads CSVEQGSGEAFF. In nucleotides, the CDR3 is TGCAGCGTTGAACAGGGGAGCGGTGAAGCTTTCTTT. Looking up the rest from reference TRBV29-1 and TRBJ1-1 gives the full variable domain: SAVISQKPSRDICQRGTSLTIQCQVDSQVTMMFWYRQQPGQSLTLIATANQGSEATYESGFVIDKFPISRPNLTFSTLTVSNMSPEDSSIYLCSVEQGSGEAFFGQGTRLTVV.

The V call is TRBV20-1, the J call TRBJ2-5; D gene unclear. This CDR3 has 14 amino acids. Germline CDR1 and CDR2: DFQATT and SNEGSKA (reference sequence). Trimming cost V 6 bases and J 5 bases, with 19 bases left between them. CDR3 nucleotides: TGCAGTGCACCCCCGCCTAGAGTCTGGGAGACCCAGTACTTC. Its protein product is CSAPPPRVWETQYF.

This clonotype was detected a few times. V usage is TRBV7-2 and J usage is TRBJ1-2; D gene uncertain. Per the germline V gene, CDR1 is SGHTA and CDR2 is FQGNSA. The CDR3 contains 12 residues. Trimming took 4 bases from V and 4 from J, leaving 7 bases between them. CDR3 sequence: CASSSDGYGYTF. The CDR3 bases are TGTGCCAGCAGCTCGGACGGCTATGGCTACACCTTC.

This clonotype was recorded a few times. This rearrangement joins TRBV9 to TRBJ2-2, with D hard to call. V dropped 2 bases and J dropped 0 bases, with 11 bases sitting between them. Germline loops: CDR1 SGDLS, CDR2 YYNGEE. This CDR3 spans 16 amino acids. The CDR3 sequence is CASSVGVSSNTGELFF. The CDR3 DNA sequence: TGTGCCAGCAGCGTTGGTGTCTCCTCGAACACCGGGGAGCTGTTTTTT.

This clonotype came up once. J is TRBJ2-1 and V is TRBV24-1; D remains unclear. There are 14 residues in the CDR3. CDR1 KGHDR and CDR2 SFDVKD come from the germline V gene. The V end lost 3 bases, the J end lost 5 bases, and 10 bases lay between the germline ends. The DNA of the CDR3 is TGTGCCACCAGTGATAGCAGGACCCACAATGAGCAGTTCTTC. Translated: CATSDSRTHNEQFF.

This clonotype was seen ten or more times. The chain recombines TRBV4-2 with TRBJ1-5; tentatively, D is TRBD1 (5 bases). There are 14 residues in the CDR3. Per germline, CDR1 LGHNA and CDR2 YNFKEQ. V lost 6 bases and J 3 bases, leaving 12 bases between the germline ends. CDR3 residues: CASSQTGVNQPQHF. The CDR3 DNA follows: TGTGCCAGCAGTCAAACAGGAGTCAATCAGCCCCAGCATTTT.